Each of the 9 T cell receptor beta chains below was sequenced from the same sample in a study of blood T cell repertoires in COVID-19. Generated by immunoSEQ multiplex PCR, the TCRdb table keeps only in-frame clones and is missing some. The top ten hold over 4% of the sample, which has roughly 110,000 clones, approximately 84% seen once. Sequencing input: peripheral blood. These receptors came from a human donor in a cohort sampled during active COVID-19.

This clone turned up a few times. This sequence joins TRBV19 and TRBJ1-5, with a possible D match to TRBD1 (5 bases). Trimming stripped 4 bases from V and 9 bases from J, with 19 bases between. This CDR3 is built from 15 residues. The germline gives CDR1 LNHDA, CDR2 SQIVND (reference sequence). Written as DNA, the CDR3 is TGTGCCAGTAGTACCCAGACAGTGCCCGGGGGGCCCCAGCATTTT. Translated: CASSTQTVPGGPQHF.

The chain links TRBV6-4 to TRBJ2-6; 7 nucleotides line up with TRBD1. The trim removed 6 bases at V and 0 bases at J, leaving 11 bases unmatched. The length of the CDR3 is 18 residues. The V gene's germline CDR1 is MRHNA and CDR2 SNTAGT. CDR3 sequence reads: CASRPTGNSVSGANVLTF. The CDR3 DNA follows: TGTGCCAGCAGACCGACAGGGAATTCGGTCTCTGGGGCCAACGTCCTGACTTTC.

This rearrangement joins TRBV6-2 or TRBV6-3 to TRBJ2-7; 9 bases align to TRBD2. The CDR3 contains 13 residues. Germline V CDR1 and CDR2: MNHEY, SVGEGT. The trim removed 4 bases at V and 5 bases at J, leaving 3 bases unmatched. The CDR3 DNA follows: TGTGCCAGCAGTTTCGTAGCGGGAGACGAGCAGTACGTC. It codes for CASSFVAGDEQYV.

This clone showed up just once. V usage is TRBV7-2 and J usage is TRBJ1-5; no reliable D call. The CDR3 has 13 residues. Germline V lookup: CDR1 SGHTA, CDR2 FQGNSA. The V end was cut by 5 bases, the J end by 7 bases, with 12 bases between. CDR3 region: CASSPTAGQPQHF. For the CDR3, the DNA is TGTGCCAGCAGCCCGACGGCGGGACAGCCCCAGCATTTT.

The V call is TRBV7-3, the J call TRBJ2-1, with no clear D. CDR3 size: 13 residues. The germline V gene encodes CDR1 SGHTA and CDR2 FQGTGA. The germline V and J ends were trimmed by 3 bases and 7 bases, with 10 bases remaining between them. In DNA, the CDR3 is TGTGCCAGCAGCTTCCAACGAGAAAATGAGCAGTTCTTC. Translating gives CASSFQRENEQFF.

The genes are TRBV18 and TRBJ1-2, with 10 nucleotides matching TRBD1. Germline V gene sequence: CDR1 KGHSH, CDR2 LQKENI. V shed 3 bases and J 8 bases; nucleotides not matched to a gene: 15. The CDR3 runs 17 residues. As DNA, the CDR3 is TGTGCCAGCTCACCCATTTCGGGACAGGGGAGTGTTGAGGGCTACACCTTC. Translation: CASSPISGQGSVEGYTF.

This sequence joins TRBV7-8 and TRBJ2-7, with unresolved D. CDR1 and CDR2 (germline): SGHVS, FQNEAQ. This CDR3 spans 14 amino acids. The V end was cut by 7 bases, the J end by 3 bases, with 16 bases between. The CDR3 DNA sequence: TGTGCCAGCATTCCTTTAGGCGGAAACTACGAGCAGTACTTC. Encoded protein: CASIPLGGNYEQYF.

The chain links TRBV11-3 to TRBJ2-1; no definite D call. CDR1 and CDR2 from the germline V gene are SGHNT and YENEEA. CDR3 length equals 14 residues. V was clipped by 0 bases and J by 3 bases, with 6 bases between them. The CDR3 DNA reads TGTGCCAGCAGCTTAGAGTACAACTACAATGAGCAGTTCTTC. It codes for CASSLEYNYNEQFF.

The rearrangement uses TRBV28 and TRBJ2-7; TRBD1 might be the D (5 bases). V was clipped by 3 bases and J by 6 bases, with 18 bases between them. The CDR3 consists of 15 residues. Germline CDR1 MDHEN, CDR2 SYDVKM. The CDR3, as DNA: TGTGCCAGCAGTTTTATGGCAGGGCTAAGTAGCGAGCAGTACTTC. It codes for CASSFMAGLSSEQYF.